This TCR beta chain was identified during a study of CD8 T cells in ankylosing spondylitis. Notes on this clonotype: Its antigen is not identified.

Each CDR3 protein is one row after TCRdb ran MiXCR on the 5' RACE reads. The sample comprises 250,000 to 350,000 distinct CDR3 sequences, more than 20% of which are singletons, and 3.5% rests with the top ten. Study results and limitations: Disease-linked clones proved CD8+ and comparatively uncommon in peripheral blood.

This TCR was sampled from a female donor with ankylosing spondylitis or in good health (not recorded which). Specimen: blood, either unsorted or a sorted T cell fraction (not recorded which).

CDR3 sequence (DNA): TGTGCCTGGAGTGCCACACTTATGAACACTGAAGCTTTCTTT. Its translation: CAWSATLMNTEAFF. The rearrangement joins TRBV30 to TRBJ1-1; D gene uncertain. The ends were cut back, 1 base at V and 0 bases at J, with 9 bases in the middle. The CDR3 consists of 14 residues. CDR1 and CDR2 (germline): GTSNPN, SVGIG (reference sequence).